Listed here are 18 T cell receptor beta chains from one sample, sequenced in a study of brain metastases from non-small cell lung cancer. The method was immunoSEQ multiplex PCR; TCRdb's version includes in-frame clones alone and lacks a portion of them. The top ten clones hold approximately 7.7% of a sample with over a thousand clones, 75% to 90% of them seen once. The specimen sequenced was tumor-adjacent normal tissue. These receptors were obtained from a donor over 35 with non-small cell lung cancer.

V and J are TRBV2 and TRBJ2-1, with 13 bases that match TRBD2. This CDR3 spans 14 amino acids. In germline, CDR1 is SNHLY, CDR2 FYNNEI. V lost 8 bases to trimming and J lost 9 bases; unmatched junction nucleotides: 7. The CDR3 spells CASPGTSGVGEQFF. CDR3 nucleotides: TGTGCCAGCCCCGGGACTAGCGGGGTCGGTGAGCAGTTCTTC. Full variable domain (outside the CDR3, taken from reference TRBV2 and TRBJ2-1): EPEVTQTPSHQVTQMGQEVILRCVPISNHLYFYWYRQILGQKVEFLVSFYNNEISEKSEIFDDQFSVERPDGSNFTLKIRSTKLEDSAMYFCASPGTSGVGEQFFGPGTRLTVL.

This rearrangement joins TRBV5-5 to TRBJ1-5; D not certain. The ends were cut back, 1 base at V and 0 bases at J, with 5 bases in the middle. CDR1 SGHKS and CDR2 YYEKEE come from the germline V gene (reference sequence). This CDR3 has 14 residues. The CDR3 DNA sequence: TGTGCCAGCAGCTTGAGGGATAGCAATCAGCCCCAGCATTTT. It is translated as CASSLRDSNQPQHF.

The chain recombines TRBV6-1 with TRBJ1-1, with D maybe TRBD1 (6 bases). Germline loops: CDR1 MNHNS, CDR2 SASEGT. Trimming pared 1 base from V and 7 bases from J, leaving 16 bases between. This CDR3 comprises 15 residues. This CDR3 reads CASSEGGPPRIEAFF. CDR3 nucleotide sequence: TGTGCCAGCAGTGAAGGGGGGCCACCGAGAATTGAAGCTTTCTTT.

This chain connects TRBV27 to TRBJ2-5, with a possible D match to TRBD1 (6 bases). The CDR3 covers 14 residues. Germline values: CDR1 MNHEY, CDR2 SMNVEV (reference sequence). With 10 bases removed from V and 6 bases from J, the gap between germline ends came to 21 bases. The CDR3 protein is CATKGAGDMKTQYF. DNA of the CDR3: TGTGCCACAAAAGGGGCAGGGGATATGAAGACCCAGTACTTC.

In nucleotides, the CDR3 is TGTGCCAGCTCACCCAATGAAGCGGGGGAGAACACCGGGGAGCTGTTTTTT. Its protein is CASSPNEAGENTGELFF. The V and J genes are TRBV18 and TRBJ2-2; 8 nucleotides agree with TRBD2. The CDR3 runs 17 residues. Germline trimming cut 3 bases from V and 1 base from J; bases unmatched to any gene: 7. Germline V gene sequence: CDR1 KGHSH, CDR2 LQKENI.

The sample holds a few counts of this clone. The V and J genes are TRBV7-6 and TRBJ2-2, with D tentatively TRBD1 or TRBD2 (5 bases each). Per germline, CDR1 SGHVS and CDR2 FNYEAQ. The CDR3 spans 15 residues. Deletions cut 4 bases from V and 7 bases from J, with 16 bases between. CDR3 sequence (DNA): TGTGCCAGCAGCTCGCTTAGAGGGGCGGGCGGGGAGCTGTTTTTT. Amino acids: CASSSLRGAGGELFF.

The V gene is TRBV29-1, the J gene TRBJ2-3; perhaps TRBD2 as D (9 bases). This CDR3 is built from 16 residues. Trimming removed 6 bases at V and 0 bases at J, with 19 bases between. Germline V gene sequence: CDR1 SQVTM, CDR2 ANQGSEA. CDR3 nucleotide sequence: TGCAGCGTCAGGGGGCTTAGCGGGGGAAGCACAGATACGCAGTATTTT. Translated: CSVRGLSGGSTDTQYF.

The J gene is TRBJ2-7, the V gene TRBV6-5; D gene ambiguous. The germline CDR1 and CDR2 sequences are MNHEY and SVGAGI. V lost 5 bases and J 3 bases, leaving 14 bases between the germline ends. This CDR3 spans 14 amino acids. The CDR3 spells CASSKRGRYYEQYF. The CDR3 nucleotides read TGTGCCAGCAGTAAGCGTGGCAGGTACTACGAGCAGTACTTC.

The V call is TRBV4-3, the J call TRBJ2-7; 10 bases agree with TRBD1. V shed 4 bases, J shed 2 bases, and the junction held 5 bases outside the gene matches. Germline V lookup: CDR1 LGHNA, CDR2 YSLEER. The CDR3 is made up of 15 amino acids. The CDR3 DNA is TGCGCCAGCAGCCCCGGACAGGGGGGAGCCTACGAGCAGTACTTC. Encoded protein: CASSPGQGGAYEQYF.

J is TRBJ2-5 and V is TRBV7-2, with no clear D. V shed 1 base and J shed 7 bases, with 10 bases lying between them. The length of the CDR3 is 13 residues. The V gene's germline CDR1 is SGHTA and CDR2 FQGNSA. CDR3 loop: CASSLEFSRTQYF. CDR3 DNA: TGTGCCAGCAGCTTAGAATTTAGTAGGACCCAGTACTTC.

V is TRBV10-1 and J is TRBJ1-2; D remains ambiguous. Germline lookup yields CDR1 WNHNN and CDR2 SYGVQD (reference sequence). This CDR3 has 10 residues. V dropped 6 bases and J dropped 8 bases, with 7 bases sitting between them. CDR3 in DNA: TGCGCCAGCAGCAAGCGGGGCTACACCTTC. The encoded protein is CASSKRGYTF.

This clone appeared once. The rearrangement links TRBV18 to TRBJ1-2; D might be TRBD1 (5 bases). The germline gives CDR1 KGHSH, CDR2 LQKENI. The CDR3 contains 14 residues. Trimming stripped 5 bases from V and 8 bases from J, with 18 bases between. The CDR3 region is CASSNQLLGTGYTF. CDR3 DNA: TGTGCCAGCTCAAATCAACTACTGGGGACCGGCTACACCTTC.

The J gene is TRBJ1-5, the V gene TRBV7-6, with D unclear. CDR3 length: 13 residues. V dropped 3 bases and J dropped 7 bases, with 10 bases sitting between them. Germline V CDR1 and CDR2: SGHVS, FNYEAQ. CDR3 in DNA: TGTGCCAGCAGCTTGGAAGAGGCACAGCCCCAGCATTTT. Translating gives CASSLEEAQPQHF.

The chain employs TRBV4-3 and TRBJ2-6, with D unclear. The CDR3 totals 18 residues. Germline values: CDR1 LGHNA, CDR2 YSLEER. V lost 5 bases and J 11 bases, leaving 28 bases between the germline ends. The CDR3 DNA sequence: TGCGCCAGCAGCTGCCGCCTAGGACCTCACAAAGTCGGGCACGTCCTGACTTTC. This sequence encodes CASSCRLGPHKVGHVLTF.

This clone was observed a handful of times. The chain recombines TRBV6-6 with TRBJ1-3; TRBD1 might be the D (5 bases). V was clipped by 5 bases and J by 0 bases, with 17 bases between them. Looked up from germline, CDR1 is MNHNY and CDR2 is SVGAGI (reference sequence). This CDR3 region has 17 residues. The CDR3 protein is CASSPRPTVFSGNTIYF. CDR3 nucleotides: TGTGCCAGCAGTCCCCGTCCGACAGTCTTCTCTGGAAACACCATATATTTT.

The rearrangement uses TRBV7-6 and TRBJ2-1, with TRBD1 as a possible D gene (5 bases). V was cut by 5 bases and J by 7 bases, with 12 bases left in between. The CDR3 covers 13 residues. Germline-derived CDR1 and CDR2 are SGHVS and FNYEAQ. The CDR3 sequence: CASSPDSWNEQFF. The CDR3 nucleotides are TGTGCCAGCAGCCCCGACAGCTGGAATGAGCAGTTCTTC.

The V gene is TRBV7-8, the J gene TRBJ2-7; 7 bases are shared with TRBD2. The germline CDR1 and CDR2 sequences are SGHVS and FQNEAQ. Losses at the gene ends were 1 base for V and 0 bases for J; bases not matched to a gene: 3. This CDR3 comprises 15 residues. CDR3 residues: CASSLGGGRSYEQYF. As DNA, the CDR3 is TGTGCCAGCAGCTTAGGCGGGGGTCGCTCCTACGAGCAGTACTTC.

The CDR3 region is CASSQGLGGRGDEQFF. CDR3 DNA sequence: TGTGCCAGCAGCCAGGGCTTGGGGGGCAGGGGGGATGAGCAGTTCTTC. The chain has TRBV5-8 and TRBJ2-1; D is possibly TRBD1 (7 bases). The germline V and J ends were trimmed by 4 bases and 8 bases, with 22 bases remaining between them. CDR3 length equals 16 residues. The germline V gene has CDR1 SGHTS and CDR2 YDEGEE.